A single sample is the source of the 5 T cell receptor beta chains below, sequenced in a study of cytomegalovirus exposure and HLA in healthy donors. The PCR used 60 Vbeta and 13 Jbeta primers. Sequencing was performed with immunoSEQ multiplex PCR; in TCRdb, only in-frame clones are kept and a portion is missing. The repertoire includes under 150,000 clones, roughly 83% of them detected once, and 1.5% to 2.5% sits in the top ten. The specimen was PBMCs. These receptors originate from a man between 18 and 35 years old in good health and CMV-seronegative.

This chain joins TRBV2 and TRBJ2-2; the match to TRBD2 covers 12 bases. There are 16 residues in the CDR3. Trimming at V came to 7 bases and at J to 4 bases, leaving 7 bases not matched to a gene. Germline V CDR1 and CDR2: SNHLY, FYNNEI. The CDR3 sequence is CASTETSGSGTGELFF. CDR3 coding DNA: TGTGCCAGCACCGAGACTAGCGGGAGCGGCACCGGGGAGCTGTTTTTT.

V gene TRBV7-3 combines with J gene TRBJ1-1; D unresolved. Germline V CDR1 and CDR2: SGHTA, FQGTGA. Deletions cut 1 base from V and 1 base from J, with 10 bases between. The CDR3 covers 15 residues. CDR3 coding DNA: TGTGCCAGCAGCTTAAGATTGGCGGCGAACACTGAAGCTTTCTTT. It yields the protein CASSLRLAANTEAFF.

The chain is built from TRBV5-5 and TRBJ2-3; 11 bases match TRBD2. Germline CDR1 and CDR2: SGHKS and YYEKEE (reference sequence). This CDR3 is built from 16 residues. The V gene end was trimmed by 0 bases and the J gene end by 1 base; junction bases not matched to a gene: 1. CDR3 bases: TGTGCCAGCAGCTTGGTGGGACTAGCGGGCACAGATACGCAGTATTTT. This codes for CASSLVGLAGTDTQYF. The full variable domain, in which reference TRBV5-5 and TRBJ2-3 provide the parts outside the CDR3, is DAGVTQSPTHLIKTRGQQVTLRCSPISGHKSVSWYQQVLGQGPQFIFQYYEKEERGRGNFPDRFSARQFPNYSSELNVNALLLGDSALYLCASSLVGLAGTDTQYFGPGTRLTVL.

This clone appeared a few times. CDR3 nucleotides: TGTGCCAGTAGTAGGGGGGGACTAGCGGGTTCGTACCAAGAGACCCAGTACTTC. Its protein is CASSRGGLAGSYQETQYF. The chain employs TRBV19 and TRBJ2-5, with 12 bases matching TRBD2. The CDR3 is made up of 18 amino acids. The germline V gene has CDR1 LNHDA and CDR2 SQIVND (reference sequence). V lost 4 bases to trimming and J lost 0 bases; unmatched junction nucleotides: 9.

V gene TRBV2 combines with J gene TRBJ2-3, with no clear D. Trimming pared 7 bases from V and 4 bases from J, leaving 12 bases between. This CDR3 is 13 amino acids long. Germline CDR1 reads SNHLY; CDR2 reads FYNNEI. The CDR3 bases are TGTGCCAGCAACGGGTTAGGCCCAGATACGCAGTATTTT. It yields the protein CASNGLGPDTQYF.